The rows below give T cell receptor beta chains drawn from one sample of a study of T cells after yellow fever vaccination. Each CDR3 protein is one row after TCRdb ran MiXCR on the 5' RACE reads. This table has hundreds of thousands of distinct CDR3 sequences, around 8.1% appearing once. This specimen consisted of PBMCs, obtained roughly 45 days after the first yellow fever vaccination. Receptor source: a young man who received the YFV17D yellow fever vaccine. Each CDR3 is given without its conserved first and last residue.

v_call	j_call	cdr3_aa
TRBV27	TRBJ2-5	ASSLFPAQETQY
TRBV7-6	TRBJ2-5	ASSTGQGAIQETQY
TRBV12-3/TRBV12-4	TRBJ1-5	ASSLREPLPQH
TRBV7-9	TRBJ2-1	ASSRESTLYEQF
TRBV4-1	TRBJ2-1	ASSQTGASSYNEQF
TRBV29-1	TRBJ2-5	SVGPLAGGHDETQY
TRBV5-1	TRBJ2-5	ASSLVASEETQY
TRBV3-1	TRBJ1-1	ASSQVLSYGGNTEAF
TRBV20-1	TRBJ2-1	SAKSGGVYNEQF
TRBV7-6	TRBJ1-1	ASSTGRGGWVAF
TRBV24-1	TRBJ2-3	ATSDALTYTQY
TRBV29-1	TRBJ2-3	SVGDRGLNTQY
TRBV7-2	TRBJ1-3	ASSPPGGGNTIY
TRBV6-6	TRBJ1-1	ASSLEEKAEAF
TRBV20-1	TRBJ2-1	SARPGQGSYNERF
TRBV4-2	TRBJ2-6	ASSQAKGAFGANVLT
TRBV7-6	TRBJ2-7	ASSLNGAYEQY
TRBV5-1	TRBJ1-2	ASHERANGYT
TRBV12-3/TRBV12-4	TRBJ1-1	ASSFWTTNTEAF
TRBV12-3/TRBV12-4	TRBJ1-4	ASSLGSLEKLF
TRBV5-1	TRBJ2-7	ASSLGPVASYEQY
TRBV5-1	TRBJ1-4	ASSLEGGRTAVAVF
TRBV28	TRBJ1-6	ASSFTLGQSNSPLH
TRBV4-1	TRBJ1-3	ASSQATRISGNTIY
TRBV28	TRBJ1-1	ASSPGYGAF
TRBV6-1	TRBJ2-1	ASTTQATGYNEQF
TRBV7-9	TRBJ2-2	ASSLEAGAYGELF
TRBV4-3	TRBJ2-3	ASSQDLFGQQPDTQY
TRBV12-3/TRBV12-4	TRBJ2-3	ASSRDWGVDTQY
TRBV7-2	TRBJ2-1	ASSLALRGADNEQF
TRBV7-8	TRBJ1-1	ATQVLEDTEAF
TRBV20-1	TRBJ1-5	SASSSGANNQPQH